These 7 T cell receptor beta chains were all obtained from the same sample, sequenced in a study of beta chain features in type 1 diabetes. The authors reverse transcribed all of the isolated RNA, so sequencing captured expressed TCRB transcripts. Repertoires were generated with immunoSEQ multiplex PCR, while TCRdb's copy carries only in-frame clones and drops some. This table has hundreds of thousands of clones, roughly 15% appearing once. Sequenced input: naive CD4+ T cells from blood. The receptors come from a man younger than 35 in good health.

This clone came up a few times. The chain links TRBV2 to TRBJ1-4, with 7 bases aligning to TRBD1. This CDR3 has 12 residues. The germline V gene encodes CDR1 SNHLY and CDR2 FYNNEI. The trim removed 6 bases at V and 5 bases at J, leaving 0 bases unmatched. The CDR3 spells CASRQGNEKLFF. The DNA of the CDR3 is TGTGCCAGCAGACAGGGGAATGAAAAACTGTTTTTT.

This clone was seen only a few times. The chain combines TRBV7-6 with TRBJ2-7, with 11 positions matching TRBD1. The CDR3 consists of 14 residues. The V gene's germline CDR1 is SGHVS and CDR2 FNYEAQ. V was clipped by 9 bases and J by 2 bases; unmatched bases: 6. The CDR3 DNA is TGTGCCAGTACGGGACAGGGGGGAACCTACGAGCAGTACTTC. Encoded protein: CASTGQGGTYEQYF.

This chain links TRBV10-3 with TRBJ2-2; D gene unclear. In germline, CDR1 is ENHRY, CDR2 SYGVKD. The CDR3 has 15 residues. Trimming shortened V by 0 bases and J by 5 bases, and 10 bases separated the two germline ends. CDR3 nucleotides: TGTGCCATCAGTGAGTCGAGCACCGGGACCGGGGAGCTGTTTTTT. Its protein product is CAISESSTGTGELFF.

This chain joins TRBV2 and TRBJ2-7; 9 bases are shared with TRBD1. The trim removed 6 bases at V and 2 bases at J, leaving 5 bases unmatched. The CDR3 has 14 amino acids. The germline V gene encodes CDR1 SNHLY and CDR2 FYNNEI. The CDR3 DNA sequence: TGTGCCAGCAGCCCGGGACAGGGTACCTACGAGCAGTACTTC. Protein sequence: CASSPGQGTYEQYF.

This clone has a handful of counts. V and J are TRBV10-3 and TRBJ2-5; TRBD2 agrees at 11 bases. The length of the CDR3 is 13 residues. Trimming removed 10 bases from V and 2 bases from J; junction bases left unmatched: 3. Germline CDR1 is ENHRY and CDR2 is SYGVKD. The CDR3, as DNA: TGTGCCACCGGGACTAGCGGACAAGAGACCCAGTACTTC. It is translated as CATGTSGQETQYF.

This rearrangement joins TRBV7-2 to TRBJ1-6, with a possible D match to TRBD1 (6 bases). The CDR3 has 15 amino acids. Deletions cut 9 bases from V and 9 bases from J, with 21 bases between. CDR1 is SGHTA and CDR2 is FQGNSA in the germline V gene. This CDR3 reads CASRDGSGAASPLHF. The CDR3 nucleotides are TGTGCCAGTAGGGACGGCTCAGGGGCGGCTTCACCCCTCCACTTT.

This clone was counted a few times. The CDR3 sequence: CASSPSGIRETQYF. DNA of the CDR3: TGTGCCAGCTCACCCTCTGGGATCAGGGAGACCCAGTACTTC. The chain links TRBV18 to TRBJ2-5; no clear D gene. Germline V gene lookup returns CDR1 KGHSH and CDR2 LQKENI. This CDR3 spans 14 amino acids. V was clipped by 3 bases and J by 5 bases, with 13 bases between them.